The next 26 T cell receptor beta chains were all read from a single sample in a study of T cell changes during pregnancy in multiple sclerosis. Sequencing used immunoSEQ multiplex PCR; TCRdb keeps in-frame clones, though not all of them. The sample lists around 85,000 clones; roughly nine tenths were seen once. The sequencing used PBMCs, collected in the first trimester of pregnancy. The receptors stem from a female donor in good health, serving as a control in a pregnancy study. Some clones in this sample may be carry-over from other donors' samples.

The V and J genes are TRBV7-9 and TRBJ2-1; the D gene is possibly TRBD2 (6 bases). This CDR3 has 15 residues. Germline-derived CDR1 and CDR2 are SEHNR and FQNEAQ (reference sequence). Trimming removed 5 bases from V and 4 bases from J, with 15 bases in between. In nucleotides, the CDR3 is TGTGCCAGCAGCGAAAGACTAGGATCGTACAATGAGCAGTTCTTC. Protein sequence: CASSERLGSYNEQFF.

The chain combines TRBV29-1 with TRBJ1-2; maybe TRBD1 (5 bases). This CDR3 has 17 amino acids. The germline CDR1 and CDR2 sequences are SQVTM and ANQGSEA. V was shortened by 0 bases and J by 1 base, with 18 bases between the two germline ends. The CDR3 bases are TGCAGCGTTGAAGAACTTCCCTCCGCAGGGTATAACTATGGCTACACCTTC. Its translation: CSVEELPSAGYNYGYTF.

This clone was observed a single time. V is TRBV28 and J is TRBJ2-2, with TRBD2 identical over 10 bases. CDR3 length equals 14 residues. Germline loops: CDR1 MDHEN, CDR2 SYDVKM. V lost 8 bases to trimming and J lost 5 bases; unmatched junction nucleotides: 5. The CDR3 DNA follows: TGTGCCAGCGAACTAGCGGGATTAACCGGGGAGCTGTTTTTT. Amino acid sequence: CASELAGLTGELFF.

The CDR3 spells CASSRISGHSNYGYTF. CDR3 nucleotide sequence: TGCGCCAGCAGCCGGATATCAGGCCATTCTAACTATGGCTACACCTTC. The genes are TRBV4-1 and TRBJ1-2; D ambiguous. Between the trimmed V and J ends, which lost 4 bases and 0 bases, there was a span of 15 bases. The CDR3 extends over 16 amino acids. Germline CDR1 is MGHRA and CDR2 is YSYEKL.

The chain recombines TRBV28 with TRBJ1-6, with 7 bases lining up with TRBD1. Unmatched junction bases numbered 6, after V lost 5 bases and J lost 2 bases. The CDR3 is made up of 16 amino acids. Looked up from germline, CDR1 is MDHEN and CDR2 is SYDVKM. CDR3 bases: TGTGCCAGCAGTATCCGACAGGGCGCCTATAATTCACCCCTCCACTTT. Amino acid sequence: CASSIRQGAYNSPLHF.

The sample holds one count of this clone. The chain employs TRBV7-8 and TRBJ2-7; TRBD1 matches 7 bases. Germline CDR1 and CDR2: SGHVS and FQNEAQ. V dropped 4 bases and J dropped 3; count of bases not matched to a gene: 15. The CDR3 length is 17 residues. This CDR3 is CASSSIWDSEGVYEQYF. CDR3 sequence (DNA): TGTGCCAGCAGCTCTATTTGGGACAGTGAAGGCGTCTACGAGCAGTACTTC.

V usage is TRBV6-1 and J usage is TRBJ2-3, with D perhaps TRBD2 (6 bases). Germline-derived CDR1 and CDR2 are MNHNS and SASEGT. The CDR3 contains 12 residues. V dropped 6 bases and J dropped 8 bases, with 12 bases sitting between them. The CDR3 region is CASSLGGSTQYF. The DNA for the CDR3 is TGTGCCAGCAGCCTCGGGGGTTCTACGCAGTATTTT.

The chain recombines TRBV7-3 with TRBJ2-7; 7 positions match TRBD2. V lost 4 bases, J lost 2 bases, and 14 bases stayed unmatched. This CDR3 is 17 amino acids long. The V gene's germline CDR1 is SGHTA and CDR2 FQGTGA. CDR3 protein: CASSSHLGASGPYEQYF. CDR3 nucleotide sequence: TGTGCCAGCAGCTCCCACCTCGGGGCTAGCGGCCCCTACGAGCAGTACTTC.

J is TRBJ2-2 and V is TRBV5-1; 8 bases are shared with TRBD1. The CDR3 is 13 residues long. Losses at the gene ends were 6 bases for V and 6 bases for J; bases not matched to a gene: 4. In germline, CDR1 is SGHRS, CDR2 YFSETQ. This CDR3 reads CASTRQGSGELFF. In DNA, the CDR3 is TGCGCCAGCACCAGACAGGGGTCCGGGGAGCTGTTTTTT.

J is TRBJ2-3 and V is TRBV9, with 8 bases aligning to TRBD2. The V and J ends lost 4 bases and 0 bases, in that order; junction bases with no gene match: 10. CDR1 and CDR2 from the germline V gene are SGDLS and YYNGEE. This CDR3 contains 17 residues. Here the CDR3 reads CASSSRGGGLSTDTQYF. The CDR3 coding sequence is TGTGCCAGCAGCTCTCGAGGCGGGGGGCTTAGCACAGATACGCAGTATTTT.

The genes are TRBV6-1 and TRBJ1-1; D is possibly TRBD1 (5 bases). Germline values: CDR1 MNHNS, CDR2 SASEGT. The CDR3 totals 15 residues. V shed 7 bases and J shed 1 base, with 16 bases lying between them. The CDR3 sequence is CASTLLPTENTEAFF. CDR3 DNA: TGTGCCAGCACCCTGCTTCCGACAGAGAACACTGAAGCTTTCTTT.

In DNA form, the CDR3 reads TGTGCCAGCAGGGGGACTAGCGGCTCCTACGAGCAGTACTTC. Its protein product is CASRGTSGSYEQYF. The chain recombines TRBV2 with TRBJ2-7; 11 positions agree with TRBD2. With V trimmed by 6 bases and J by 0 bases, 1 base remained unmatched. Germline CDR1 and CDR2: SNHLY and FYNNEI. The CDR3 runs to 14 residues.

The chain carries TRBV27 and TRBJ2-7; D perhaps matches TRBD2 (6 bases). Deletions cut 5 bases from V and 1 base from J, with 12 bases between. This CDR3 spans 14 amino acids. CDR1 is MNHEY and CDR2 is SMNVEV in the germline V gene (reference sequence). The CDR3 reads CASSRGTASYEQYF. DNA for the CDR3: TGTGCCAGCAGTCGGGGGACCGCGTCCTACGAGCAGTACTTC.

This chain uses TRBV28 with TRBJ2-5; 7 nucleotides line up with TRBD1. This CDR3 spans 16 amino acids. Trimming at V came to 5 bases and at J to 7 bases, leaving 16 bases not matched to a gene. The germline V gene encodes CDR1 MDHEN and CDR2 SYDVKM. CDR3 residues: CASSTRQGQRLGTQYF. CDR3 nucleotide sequence: TGTGCCAGCAGTACCCGACAGGGCCAACGACTGGGGACCCAGTACTTC.

This sequence joins TRBV21-1 and TRBJ2-7; the D call TRBD2 from the table was never checked on the DNA. TRBV21-1 is a recognized pseudogene. This CDR3 contains 15 residues. This CDR3 reads CASSKEVAEAYEQYF. DNA for the CDR3: TGTGCCAGCAGCAAAGAAGTAGCGGAGGCCTACGAGCAGTACTTC.

The chain combines TRBV7-2 with TRBJ2-7; 10 bases fit TRBD1. The CDR3 has 16 amino acids. The junction had 12 bases not matched to a gene; V was cut back by 5 bases and J by 5 bases. Germline V gives CDR1 SGHTA, CDR2 FQGNSA. CDR3 amino acids: CASSAFGDRGSDEQYF. For the CDR3, the DNA is TGTGCCAGCAGCGCGTTTGGGGACAGGGGTTCCGACGAGCAGTACTTC. The whole variable domain, filled in from reference TRBV7-2 and TRBJ2-7, reads GAGVSQSPSNKVTEKGKDVELRCDPISGHTALYWYRQSLGQGLEFLIYFQGNSAPDKSGLPSDRFSAERTGGSVSTLTIQRTQQEDSAVYLCASSAFGDRGSDEQYFGPGTRLTVT.

This rearrangement joins TRBV4-3 to TRBJ2-1; unclear D gene. This CDR3 has 13 amino acids. V lost 1 base to trimming and J lost 2 bases, with 3 bases between them. Germline CDR1 is LGHNA and CDR2 is YSLEER. CDR3 protein: CASSQVTYNEQFF. In DNA, the CDR3 is TGCGCCAGCAGCCAAGTCACCTACAATGAGCAGTTCTTC.

In DNA, the CDR3 is TGTGCCACCAGCAGAGGGGGGGGCCCTAGCTCCTACAATGAGCAGTTCTTC. Its translation is CATSRGGGPSSYNEQFF. The chain is built from TRBV15 and TRBJ2-1, with D possibly being TRBD2 (7 bases). CDR3 size: 17 residues. V lost 1 base, J lost 0 bases, and 13 bases lay in between. Germline V gene lookup returns CDR1 LNHNV and CDR2 YYDKDF (reference sequence).

The genes are TRBV10-1 and TRBJ2-6; unclear D gene. Deletions cut 0 bases from V and 0 bases from J, with 12 bases between. The CDR3 is made up of 18 amino acids. Germline CDR1 reads WNHNN; CDR2 reads SYGVQD (reference sequence). The CDR3, as DNA: TGCGCCAGCAGTGAGTCTGCAGCTCTAGGCTCTGGGGCCAACGTCCTGACTTTC. Translating gives CASSESAALGSGANVLTF.

V and J are TRBV10-3 and TRBJ2-3; TRBD2 aligns across 7 bases. Germline CDR1 and CDR2: ENHRY and SYGVKD. J lost 2 bases, V lost 5 bases, and 7 bases had no gene match. This CDR3 region has 15 residues. The CDR3, as DNA: TGTGCCATCAGTCCGGGGGGTTCTCTCACAGATACGCAGTATTTT. Amino acid sequence: CAISPGGSLTDTQYF.

This chain uses TRBV5-6 with TRBJ2-1; 7 nucleotides match TRBD2. V was clipped by 4 bases and J by 5 bases; unmatched bases: 6. Germline CDR1 SGHDT, CDR2 YYEEEE. The CDR3 has 14 residues. As DNA, the CDR3 is TGTGCCAGCAGCGGGCTCGGGGGGAACAATGAGCAGTTCTTC. Translated: CASSGLGGNNEQFF. Supplemented by reference TRBV5-6 and TRBJ2-1, the full variable domain reads DAGVTQSPTHLIKTRGQQVTLRCSPKSGHDTVSWYQQALGQGPQFIFQYYEEEERQRGNFPDRFSGHQFPNYSSELNVNALLLGDSALYLCASSGLGGNNEQFFGPGTRLTVL.

The V call is TRBV6-4, the J call TRBJ2-1; D possibly corresponds to TRBD1 (6 bases). Looked up from germline, CDR1 is MRHNA and CDR2 is SNTAGT. This CDR3 contains 14 residues. The V end lost 4 bases, the J end lost 5 bases, and 12 bases lay between the germline ends. CDR3 in DNA: TGTGCCAGCAGTGCCCAGGGGTGGGACAATGAGCAGTTCTTC. Protein: CASSAQGWDNEQFF.

V and J are TRBV5-4 and TRBJ2-7; 7 bases align to TRBD2. Looked up from germline, CDR1 is SGHNT and CDR2 is YYREEE (reference sequence). Trimming took 0 bases from V and 2 from J; bases not matched to a gene: 2. The CDR3 is 14 residues long. The CDR3 coding sequence is TGTGCCAGCAGCTTGGCCGGGACTACCTACGAGCAGTACTTC. Translating it yields CASSLAGTTYEQYF.

For this clone: At one end the junction does not follow the germline gene, possibly because of a read error. The CDR3 region is CASRSRTGPPVLHF. The CDR3 bases are TGTGCCAGCAGATCCCGGACAGGCCCCCCCGTCCTTCACTTC. The J gene is TRBJ2-4, the V gene TRBV7-8, with 7 bases aligning to TRBD1. The CDR3 contains 14 residues. CDR1 and CDR2 (germline): SGHVS, FQNEAQ.

The chain links TRBV19 to TRBJ2-7; TRBD1 matches 10 bases. Germline V gene data show CDR1 as LNHDA and CDR2 as SQIVND (reference sequence). The CDR3 extends over 15 amino acids. With 5 bases clipped from V and 5 bases from J, the junction kept 9 bases outside the gene matches. The CDR3 protein is CASSVRDRGFHEQYF. CDR3 nucleotide sequence: TGTGCCAGTAGTGTCCGGGACAGGGGATTCCACGAGCAGTACTTC. The whole variable domain, remainder taken from reference TRBV19 and TRBJ2-7, is DGGITQSPKYLFRKEGQNVTLSCEQNLNHDAMYWYRQDPGQGLRLIYYSQIVNDFQKGDIAEGYSVSREKKESFPLTVTSAQKNPTAFYLCASSVRDRGFHEQYFGPGTRLTVT.

Note on this clone: Mismatch with germline at one junction end may stem from a read error. This rearrangement joins TRBV18 to TRBJ1-6; 9 bases map to TRBD1. This CDR3 is built from 15 residues. Germline CDR1 KGHSH, CDR2 LQKENI. CDR3 protein: CASSTPGQGNSPLHF. The DNA of the CDR3 is TGTGCCAGCTCAACACCGGGACAGGGCAATTCACCCCTCCACTTT.